Below are 30 T cell receptor beta chains sequenced from a single sample in a study of shared clonotypes between healthy human individuals. Naivety among CD8 cells was defined by CD45RO negativity and positive CCR7 selection, thereby excluding terminally differentiated effector memory CD45RA+ cells. Assay: immunoSEQ multiplex PCR; the TCRdb copy retains only in-frame clones and omits some. Of about 2.1 million clones listed, approximately 92% are singletons. The sequenced sample was naive CD8+ T cells from PBMCs. The receptors were sampled from a man between 18 and 29 years old in good health. Some clones in this sample may be carry-over from other donors' samples.

This clone was observed a single time. This chain links TRBV7-9 with TRBJ1-1; D gene unclear. The CDR3 runs to 11 residues. Germline CDR1 SEHNR, CDR2 FQNEAQ (reference sequence). Trimming cost V 5 bases and J 9 bases, with 10 bases left between them. Here the CDR3 reads CASSRANQAFF. The CDR3 DNA is TGTGCCAGCAGCCGTGCGAACCAAGCTTTCTTT.

The chain combines TRBV15 with TRBJ2-5; D possibly corresponds to TRBD2 (6 bases). Germline V gene data show CDR1 as LNHNV and CDR2 as YYDKDF (reference sequence). Trimming cost V 6 bases and J 0 bases, with 17 bases left between them. The CDR3 extends over 16 amino acids. CDR3 loop: CATRPASGRHQETQYF. CDR3 sequence (DNA): TGTGCCACCAGACCTGCTTCTGGGAGGCACCAAGAGACCCAGTACTTC.

This clone occurred a few times. V and J are TRBV21-1 and TRBJ2-7; the D call TRBD2 from the table was never checked on the DNA. TRBV21-1 is a pseudogene locus. The CDR3 covers 16 residues. The CDR3 reads CASSKTTSGRAYEQYF. CDR3 sequence (DNA): TGTGCCAGCAGCAAAACTACTAGCGGGAGGGCCTACGAGCAGTACTTC.

For this clone: Other DNA sequences in this sample translate to the same CDR3. The chain joins TRBV27 to TRBJ1-1; D unclear. V was clipped by 4 bases and J by 1 base, with 7 bases between them. There are 13 residues in the CDR3. Germline V gives CDR1 MNHEY, CDR2 SMNVEV (reference sequence). The CDR3 region has the DNA TGTGCCAGCAGTTACTCCAGGAACACTGAAGCTTTCTTT. Protein: CASSYSRNTEAFF.

Only one count was recorded for this clone. The genes are TRBV21-1 and TRBJ2-5; the table's D call of TRBD2 was not tested on the DNA. TRBV21-1 is assigned pseudogene status. The CDR3 length is 16 residues. The CDR3 here is CASSKRETGAEETQYF. The CDR3 nucleotides are TGTGCCAGCAGCAAAAGGGAGACGGGTGCAGAAGAGACCCAGTACTTC.

The chain couples TRBV6-1 to TRBJ2-7; 7 bases align to TRBD1. CDR1 and CDR2 from the germline V gene are MNHNS and SASEGT. The CDR3 runs 12 residues. V shed 8 bases, J shed 2 bases, and the junction held 3 bases outside the gene matches. This CDR3 reads CASQDRPYEQYF. Written as DNA, the CDR3 is TGTGCCAGCCAGGACAGGCCCTACGAGCAGTACTTC.

The chain joins TRBV19 to TRBJ2-7, with a weak D call TRBD1 (5 bases). Trimming cost V 2 bases and J 4 bases, with 15 bases left between them. CDR3 length: 15 residues. The V gene's germline CDR1 is LNHDA and CDR2 SQIVND (reference sequence). DNA of the CDR3: TGTGCCAGTAGTATAAGGCAGGGTGGCGTTTACGAGCAGTACTTC. As protein: CASSIRQGGVYEQYF.

CDR3 sequence reads: CASSPRGGGTDTQYF. CDR3 DNA: TGTGCCAGCAGCCCCCGGGGGGGAGGAACAGATACGCAGTATTTT. This rearrangement joins TRBV9 to TRBJ2-3, with 8 bases identical to TRBD2. In germline, CDR1 is SGDLS, CDR2 YYNGEE. The CDR3 loop spans 15 amino acids. J lost 3 bases, V lost 4 bases, and 7 bases had no gene match. The whole variable domain, filled in from reference TRBV9 and TRBJ2-3, reads DSGVTQTPKHLITATGQRVTLRCSPRSGDLSVYWYQQSLDQGLQFLIQYYNGEERAKGNILERFSAQQFPDLHSELNLSSLELGDSALYFCASSPRGGGTDTQYFGPGTRLTVL.

This chain links TRBV10-3 with TRBJ2-3; tentatively, D is TRBD1 or TRBD2 (5 bases each). The germline gives CDR1 ENHRY, CDR2 SYGVKD. This CDR3 spans 14 amino acids. V was clipped by 4 bases and J by 2 bases, with 10 bases between them. CDR3 sequence (DNA): TGTGCCATCAGTGGGCGAGGGGTCACAGATACGCAGTATTTT. Encoded protein: CAISGRGVTDTQYF.

The chain employs TRBV7-8 and TRBJ1-5, with D possibly matching TRBD1 (6 bases). The CDR3 is 16 amino acids. The V and J ends lost 5 bases and 0 bases respectively, with 14 bases between them. The V gene's germline CDR1 is SGHVS and CDR2 FQNEAQ. CDR3 in DNA: TGTGCCAGCAGCCCCACACAGGGATATAGCAATCAGCCCCAGCATTTT. Translation gives CASSPTQGYSNQPQHF.

The chain employs TRBV11-2 and TRBJ2-5, with 11 bases identical to TRBD2. The CDR3 consists of 16 residues. Looked up from germline, CDR1 is SGHAT and CDR2 is FQNNGV. V was pared by 5 bases and J by 3 bases, with 8 bases of the junction left unmatched. In DNA form, the CDR3 reads TGTGCCAGCAGCACCATACTAGCGGGAGTAGAAGAGACCCAGTACTTC. Protein sequence: CASSTILAGVEETQYF.

About this clone itself: The same CDR3 arises from other DNA sequences in this sample as well. The chain uses TRBV7-7 and TRBJ1-3; D gene ambiguous. The germline V and J ends were trimmed by 5 bases and 0 bases, with 8 bases remaining between them. Germline lookup yields CDR1 SSHAT and CDR2 FNYEAQ (reference sequence). CDR3 length: 14 residues. The CDR3 here is CASSPDRSGNTIYF. CDR3 bases: TGTGCCAGCAGCCCAGACCGCTCTGGAAACACCATATATTTT.

The chain has TRBV30 and TRBJ1-1, with 7 bases that match TRBD1. J lost 5 bases, V lost 8 bases, and 2 bases had no gene match. CDR1 is GTSNPN, CDR2 SVGIG, per germline (reference sequence). The CDR3 consists of 10 residues. The chain's CDR3 is CAGQVTEAFF. The DNA of the CDR3 is TGTGCCGGACAGGTAACTGAAGCTTTCTTT.

CDR3 nucleotide sequence: TGTGCCAGCAGCTCCCGACAGGGGTCCCCCGATACGCAGTATTTT. Its translation is CASSSRQGSPDTQYF. The chain employs TRBV28 and TRBJ2-3, with TRBD1 identical over 8 bases. From germline, CDR1 is MDHEN and CDR2 SYDVKM. CDR3 length: 15 residues. V gave up 6 bases and J gave up 6 bases; unmatched junction bases: 11.

The CDR3 spells CASSPARYNEQFF. As DNA, the CDR3 is TGCGCCAGCAGCCCGGCACGGTACAATGAGCAGTTCTTC. V is TRBV4-3 and J is TRBJ2-1; no clear D. From germline, CDR1 is LGHNA and CDR2 YSLEER. The V end was cut by 4 bases, the J end by 4 bases, with 8 bases between. There are 13 residues in the CDR3.

This chain links TRBV4-3 with TRBJ2-2; 7 nucleotides match TRBD2. Trimming cost V 0 bases and J 4 bases; bases outside gene matches: 8. CDR1 LGHNA and CDR2 YSLEER come from the germline V gene. The CDR3 is 17 residues long. CDR3 loop: CASSQELGGRGTGELFF. DNA for the CDR3: TGCGCCAGCAGCCAAGAATTAGGTGGGAGGGGCACCGGGGAGCTGTTTTTT.

This clone was counted a single time. The genes are TRBV28 and TRBJ1-5; TRBD1 might be the D (6 bases). Trimming shortened V by 5 bases and J by 3 bases, and 20 bases separated the two germline ends. The CDR3 has 17 residues. Per the germline V gene, CDR1 is MDHEN and CDR2 is SYDVKM. CDR3 in amino acids: CASSTRRHRVPNQPQHF. CDR3 sequence (DNA): TGTGCCAGCAGTACACGAAGGCACAGGGTACCCAATCAGCCCCAGCATTTT.

The sample holds one count of this clone. The chain links TRBV2 to TRBJ2-7; D unresolved. V lost 1 base and J 9 bases, leaving 16 bases between the germline ends. CDR1 is SNHLY, CDR2 FYNNEI, per germline. The CDR3 spans 14 residues. The CDR3 region is CASSEVGRFSWQYF. The CDR3 nucleotides read TGTGCCAGCAGTGAAGTGGGTAGGTTCTCATGGCAGTACTTC.

This clone was seen only once. J is TRBJ1-5 and V is TRBV6-1; D is ambiguous. The CDR3 spans 15 residues. Germline CDR1 MNHNS, CDR2 SASEGT. Trimming left V 6 bases short and J 1 base short, with 13 bases between. CDR3 residues: CASRGDGTSNQPQHF. The CDR3 DNA is TGTGCCAGCAGGGGTGACGGCACGAGCAATCAGCCCCAGCATTTT.

This chain connects TRBV9 to TRBJ2-5; the D gene is possibly TRBD1 (5 bases). Trimming removed 0 bases at V and 5 bases at J, with 14 bases between. The CDR3 is 15 amino acids. The germline V gene has CDR1 SGDLS and CDR2 YYNGEE. CDR3 nucleotide sequence: TGTGCCAGCAGCGTAGTGGGGCATCCCGCTGAGACCCAGTACTTC. It encodes CASSVVGHPAETQYF.

J is TRBJ2-7 and V is TRBV19; no clear D. Looked up from germline, CDR1 is LNHDA and CDR2 is SQIVND (reference sequence). The length of the CDR3 is 13 residues. Trimming removed 3 bases from V and 1 base from J, with 7 bases in between. CDR3 sequence reads: CASSMSESYEQYF. The CDR3, as DNA: TGTGCCAGTAGTATGTCTGAATCCTACGAGCAGTACTTC.

Concerning this clone itself: This sample also contains other DNA sequences that code for the same CDR3. The chain is built from TRBV9 and TRBJ2-1, with D maybe TRBD1 (5 bases). The CDR3 totals 16 residues. The ends were cut back, 0 bases at V and 0 bases at J, with 10 bases in the middle. Per the germline V gene, CDR1 is SGDLS and CDR2 is YYNGEE. DNA of the CDR3: TGTGCCAGCAGCGTAGGGGGCGGAAGCTCCTACAATGAGCAGTTCTTC. It specifies CASSVGGGSSYNEQFF.

This sequence joins TRBV28 and TRBJ1-1; D is possibly TRBD1 (5 bases). The CDR3 is 19 residues long. The germline V gene encodes CDR1 MDHEN and CDR2 SYDVKM. Trimming removed 4 bases from V and 0 bases from J, with 24 bases in between. The CDR3 DNA reads TGTGCCAGCAGTTCTACCCCCGTACGACAGCTGGTTATGAACACTGAAGCTTTCTTT. Protein sequence: CASSSTPVRQLVMNTEAFF. Together with reference TRBV28 and TRBJ1-1, the CDR3 gives the full variable domain: DVKVTQSSRYLVKRTGEKVFLECVQDMDHENMFWYRQDPGLGLRLIYFSYDVKMKEKGDIPEGYSVSREKKERFSLILESASTNQTSMYLCASSSTPVRQLVMNTEAFFGQGTRLTVV.

Regarding this clone: The CDR3 ends on some other residue instead of the conserved phenylalanine or tryptophan, so this is likely a read error. This rearrangement joins TRBV25-1 to TRBJ1-1; the match to TRBD1 covers 7 bases. The CDR3 extends over 13 amino acids. The trim removed 8 bases at V and 6 bases at J, leaving 9 bases unmatched. Germline CDR1 MGHDK, CDR2 SYGVNS. The CDR3 bases are TGTGCCAGCGCCCAAGACAGGGACTCTGAAGCTTTCCTT. Its translation: CASAQDRDSEAFL.

The J gene is TRBJ2-7, the V gene TRBV5-6; D not certain. V was shortened by 1 base and J by 5 bases, with 7 bases between the two germline ends. The CDR3 runs to 12 residues. From germline, CDR1 is SGHDT and CDR2 YYEEEE. CDR3 loop: CASSLTTHEQYF. The DNA of the CDR3 is TGTGCCAGCAGCTTGACCACCCACGAGCAGTACTTC.

This clone was picked up a small number of times. In the same sample, other DNA sequences code for this CDR3. The rearrangement links TRBV5-1 to TRBJ2-2; no definite D call. The CDR3 totals 12 residues. Trimming stripped 1 base from V and 5 bases from J, with 3 bases between. Germline CDR1 reads SGHRS; CDR2 reads YFSETQ. The chain's CDR3 is CASSLYTGELFF. The CDR3 DNA sequence: TGCGCCAGCAGCTTGTATACCGGGGAGCTGTTTTTT.

The V and J genes are TRBV13 and TRBJ1-1; D might be TRBD1 (5 bases). V gave up 1 base and J gave up 4 bases, with 7 bases separating them. The germline V gene encodes CDR1 PRHDT and CDR2 FYEKMQ (reference sequence). The CDR3 is 13 amino acids. In nucleotides, the CDR3 is TGTGCCAGCAGCTTAGAGGGGAGCACTGAAGCTTTCTTT. Amino acid sequence: CASSLEGSTEAFF.

The rearrangement uses TRBV5-4 and TRBJ1-1; TRBD1 might be the D (6 bases). Per germline, CDR1 SGHNT and CDR2 YYREEE (reference sequence). The CDR3 is 13 amino acids. V was trimmed by 5 bases and J by 6 bases, leaving 14 bases between them. The CDR3: CASRYDRSAEAFF. DNA of the CDR3: TGTGCCAGCAGGTACGACAGGAGCGCTGAAGCTTTCTTT.

This clone was counted a single time. The chain has TRBV4-3 and TRBJ2-3; unclear D gene. The V gene's germline CDR1 is LGHNA and CDR2 YSLEER. V lost 0 bases, J lost 3 bases, and 7 bases lay in between. The CDR3 is made up of 14 amino acids. The CDR3 nucleotides are TGCGCCAGCAGCCAAGACCGAGCAACAGATACGCAGTATTTT. It specifies CASSQDRATDTQYF.

CDR3 DNA sequence: TGTGCCAGCAGCTTCCGGGGAGTAGACACTGAAGCTTTCTTT. Translation gives CASSFRGVDTEAFF. The rearrangement links TRBV5-5 to TRBJ1-1; no reliable D call. This CDR3 region has 14 residues. Trimming pared 2 bases from V and 3 bases from J, leaving 11 bases between. Germline CDR1 and CDR2: SGHKS and YYEKEE (reference sequence).